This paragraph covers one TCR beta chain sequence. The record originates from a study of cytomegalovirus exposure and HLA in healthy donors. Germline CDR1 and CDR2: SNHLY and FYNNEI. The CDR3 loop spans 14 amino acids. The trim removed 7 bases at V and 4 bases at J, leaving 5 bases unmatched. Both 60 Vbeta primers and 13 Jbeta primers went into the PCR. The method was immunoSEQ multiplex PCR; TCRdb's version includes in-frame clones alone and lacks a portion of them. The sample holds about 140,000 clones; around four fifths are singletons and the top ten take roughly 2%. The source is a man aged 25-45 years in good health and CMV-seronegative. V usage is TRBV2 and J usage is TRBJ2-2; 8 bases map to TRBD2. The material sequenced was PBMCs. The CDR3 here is CASKGRGATGELFF. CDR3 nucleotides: TGTGCCAGCAAGGGGCGGGGGGCCACCGGGGAGCTGTTTTTT.